A selection of T cell receptor beta chains follows, all from one sample in a study of control samples from healthy donors and cancer patients. The method was immunoSEQ multiplex PCR; TCRdb's version includes in-frame clones alone and lacks a portion of them. The data contain over 200,000 clones, roughly 80% of them seen just once; the ten biggest clones take up 10% to 15%. The sequenced material came from PBMCs. These receptors came from a woman in her fifties or sixties with lung cancer. CDR3s include the opening cysteine and the closing phenylalanine or tryptophan. D genes are given only for firm matches. Rows give clone size only sometimes, using once, few, many, or a class for an expanded clone.

d_gene | j_gene | v_gene | abundance | CDR3aa | CDR3nt
. | TRBJ2-5 | TRBV2 | . | CASSEAGNPQETQYF | TGTGCCAGCAGTGAAGCCGGGAATCCTCAAGAGACCCAGTACTTC
. | TRBJ1-1 | TRBV12-3/TRBV12-4 | few | CASSFADF | TGTGCCAGCAGTTTTGCGGACTTT
. | TRBJ2-2 | TRBV7-9 | . | CASSSGSGSSTGELFF | TGTGCCAGCAGCTCGGGGTCCGGCAGTTCCACCGGGGAGCTGTTTTTT
. | TRBJ2-5 | TRBV7-9 | . | CASSHPGEETQYF | TGTGCCAGCAGCCACCCAGGGGAGGAGACCCAGTACTTC
TRBD1 | TRBJ1-2 | TRBV10-3 | . | CAISESIVIGQGVYGYTF | TGTGCCATCAGTGAGTCGATTGTAATTGGGCAGGGGGTTTATGGCTACACCTTC
. | TRBJ1-2 | TRBV6-5 | . | CASSYLTKGGYTF | TGTGCCAGCAGTTACCTCACCAAAGGGGGCTACACCTTC
. | TRBJ2-7 | TRBV6-5 | many | CASSYRRGSGYEQYF | TGTGCCAGCAGTTACAGGCGGGGATCAGGGTACGAGCAGTACTTC
TRBD2 | TRBJ2-7 | TRBV6-2/TRBV6-3 | . | CASSYSIPQLAGFYEQYF | TGTGCCAGCAGTTACTCGATCCCACAATTAGCGGGATTTTACGAGCAGTACTTC
. | TRBJ2-7 | TRBV5-8 | . | CASSLGPDLYEQYF | TGTGCCAGCAGCTTGGGCCCAGATCTCTACGAGCAGTACTTC
. | TRBJ1-6 | TRBV11-2 | few | CASSLSPNSPLHF | TGTGCCAGCAGCTTAAGCCCCAATTCACCCCTCCACTTT
TRBD1 | TRBJ2-1 | TRBV5-1 | . | CASSLQGAINEQFF | TGCGCCAGCAGCTTGCAGGGGGCGATTAATGAGCAGTTCTTC
TRBD2 | TRBJ2-1 | TRBV24-1 | . | CATSDRLAASYNEQFF | TGTGCCACCAGTGATCGGCTAGCGGCGTCCTACAATGAGCAGTTCTTC
TRBD1 | TRBJ1-6 | TRBV28 | once | CASSSHFDRAPTYNSPLHF | TGTGCCAGCAGTTCCCACTTCGACAGGGCCCCAACCTATAATTCACCCCTCCACTTT
. | TRBJ2-2 | TRBV2 | . | CASSETDTGELFF | TGTGCCAGCAGTGAAACGGACACCGGGGAGCTGTTTTTT
. | TRBJ1-4 | TRBV9 | . | CASSVGTSQEKLFF | TGTGCCAGCAGCGTAGGAACCTCCCAGGAAAAACTGTTTTTT
. | TRBJ2-5 | TRBV14 | once | CASSGHLQETQYF | TGTGCCAGCAGTGGACACCTCCAAGAGACCCAGTACTTC
TRBD2 | TRBJ2-1 | TRBV18 | . | CASSPPGGDYNEQFF | TGTGCCAGCTCACCACCGGGGGGGGACTACAATGAGCAGTTCTTC
TRBD1 | TRBJ1-1 | TRBV27 | . | CASCTHQGVSFF | TGTGCCAGCTGTACCCATCAGGGGGTTTCTTTCTTT
. | TRBJ1-2 | TRBV9 | . | CASSGGGGYTF | TGTGCCAGCAGCGGGGGTGGTGGCTACACCTTC
. | TRBJ2-3 | TRBV24-1 | . | CATSAPTDTQYF | TGTGCCACCAGTGCCCCAACAGATACGCAGTATTTT
. | TRBJ2-2 | TRBV19 | . | CASSQQGRSTGELFF | TGTGCCAGTAGTCAACAGGGAAGGTCCACCGGGGAGCTGTTTTTT
TRBD1 | TRBJ1-4 | TRBV3-1/TRBV3-2 | . | CASSPRQGNEKLFF | TGTGCCAGCAGCCCCCGACAGGGTAATGAAAAACTGTTTTTT
. | TRBJ1-4 | TRBV7-2 | . | CASTEGTNEKLFF | TGTGCCAGCACCGAGGGGACTAATGAAAAACTGTTTTTT
. | TRBJ1-1 | TRBV11-2 | . | CASSPSPGAPAFF | TGTGCCAGCAGCCCATCCCCGGGGGCCCCGGCTTTCTTT
. | TRBJ2-1 | TRBV24-1 | . | CATSDFSDEQFF | TGTGCCACCAGTGATTTCAGCGATGAGCAGTTCTTC
. | TRBJ2-7 | TRBV28 | . | CATHEGILDYEQYF | TGTGCCACCCATGAGGGGATATTGGACTACGAGCAGTACTTC
. | TRBJ1-6 | TRBV11-2 | . | CASRLGAAGVGNSPLHF | TGTGCCAGCAGATTAGGGGCCGCAGGGGTGGGCAATTCACCCCTCCACTTT
TRBD2 | TRBJ2-3 | TRBV3-1/TRBV3-2 | . | CASSQEGLAVPGDTQYF | TGTGCCAGCAGCCAAGAGGGACTAGCGGTACCGGGAGATACGCAGTATTTT
TRBD1 | TRBJ1-2 | TRBV2 | . | CASSAGTAISGYTF | TGTGCCAGCAGTGCCGGGACAGCTATTAGTGGCTACACCTTC
. | TRBJ1-2 | TRBV7-9 | . | CASSLEGDYGYTF | TGTGCCAGCAGCTTAGAGGGTGACTATGGCTACACCTTC
. | TRBJ1-5 | TRBV19 | . | CASSLQQGSIEMAQHF | TGTGCCAGTAGTCTCCAACAGGGCTCAATCGAAATGGCCCAGCATTTT
. | TRBJ2-2 | TRBV11-3 | . | CASSRGGMNTGELFF | TGTGCCAGCTCGAGGGGGGGGATGAACACCGGGGAGCTGTTTTTT
. | TRBJ2-1 | TRBV19 | . | CASSMSLRAWNEQFF | TGTGCCAGTAGTATGTCCTTGAGGGCTTGGAATGAGCAGTTCTTC
. | TRBJ1-1 | TRBV7-9 | . | CASSREVGTEAFF | TGTGCCAGCAGCCGTGAGGTTGGCACTGAAGCTTTCTTT
. | TRBJ2-2 | TRBV28 | once | CASSPSSTARELFF | TGTGCCAGCAGCCCCTCCAGCACCGCCCGGGAGCTGTTTTTT